This TCR beta chain was identified in a study of Ad26.COV2.S vaccination and SARS-CoV-2 variants. Across the whole study: By the intramuscular route, Ad26.COV2.S was given once, or twice 56 days apart.

Concerning this clone itself: Its antigen is not identified.

Assay used: immunoSEQ multiplex PCR; TCRdb lists only in-frame clones, some missing. The sample holds around 400,000 clones, 83% seen once. Study-wide results and caveats: Higher spike-specific TCR breadth was found in vaccine recipients than in placebo recipients.

The ends lost 3 bases at V and 0 bases at J; junction bases unmatched: 23. Germline loops: CDR1 MGHRA, CDR2 YSYEKL. CDR3 length equals 22 residues. Treatment noted: over 15 received Ad26.COV2.S at low or high dose, single or two shots; several received placebo; per-sample allocation not given. Collection of samples fell on day 63 after the first vaccine or placebo injection. Specimen: peripheral blood, collected in a trial of Ad26.COV2.S vaccine versus placebo. The rearrangement uses TRBV4-1 and TRBJ2-7; 10 bases align to TRBD2. The origin of this receptor is a person aged 18-60 years who received the Ad26.COV2.S COVID-19 vaccine or a placebo. This CDR3 reads CASSQMIGTSGTSSLSSYEQYF. Here the CDR3 DNA reads TGCGCCAGCAGCCAGATGATAGGTACTAGCGGGACCTCCTCTTTAAGCTCCTACGAGCAGTACTTC.